This T cell receptor beta chain was profiled in a study of T cells in Graves' hyperthyroidism and ophthalmopathy. Study results and limitations: Ophthalmopathy stood apart from stable hyperthyroidism in a 13 V-J model. Among clonotypes expanded in thyroid above 0.001, most were also found in blood. Model output signaled ophthalmopathy a median approximately six months ahead of onset.

This clonotype was observed a few times. Antigen: not known. The sample of blood was obtained at first hyperthyroidism diagnosis (before any ophthalmopathy symptoms). The germline CDR1 and CDR2 sequences are SNHLY and FYNNEI. This CDR3 spans 14 amino acids. Trimming took off 8 bases at V and 2 bases at J, with 15 bases between the two ends. The investigators amplified TCR beta CDR3 regions from RNA transcripts. Primed by the HTBI set, a first-round RT-PCR was run on the TCR CDR3. In TCRdb, the multiplex PCR reads were re-called with MiXCR into one record per CDR3 protein. Among 650,000 to 850,000 distinct CDR3 sequences listed, around 20% were seen once.

The receptor's source is a woman between 45 and 60 years old with Graves' hyperthyroidism that later progressed to Graves' ophthalmopathy. The genes are TRBV2 and TRBJ1-1; D possibly corresponds to TRBD1 (6 bases). The sequencing input was blood. The CDR3 DNA reads as TGTGCCAGCCGCCAGGGCAGGGGAAACACTGAAGCTTTCTTT. It is translated as CASRQGRGNTEAFF.